The rows below give T cell receptor beta chains drawn from one sample of a study of shared clonotypes between healthy human individuals. Using immunoSEQ multiplex PCR, the repertoire was profiled, and TCRdb retains in-frame clones only, with some absent. The sample contains a few million clones, more than 80% of which appear only once. Input material: naive CD4+ T cells sorted from blood. The receptors were sampled from a man between 18 and 29 years old in good health. Each CDR3 is given with its conserved first and last residue. Each record gives: clone size, J gene, D gene, V gene, CDR3 DNA, CDR3 protein. A D gene is named only where the DNA matches it firmly. The listing skips clone size in some rows; elsewhere it reads once, few, many or a size class.

>.|TRBJ2-6|.|TRBV28
TGTGCCAGCAGTCCCTACAGGGTGACCGGGGCCAACGTCCTGACTTTC
CASSPYRVTGANVLTF
>once|TRBJ2-1|.|TRBV10-3
TGTGCCATCAGTTGGGGAAATGAGCAGTTCTTC
CAISWGNEQFF
>.|TRBJ2-3|.|TRBV12-5
TGTGCTAGTTCTAGGGGGGACAGCGGAAAAACCACAGATACGCAGTATTTT
CASSRGDSGKTTDTQYF
>.|TRBJ1-1|.|TRBV11-2
TGTGCCAGCAGCTTTTATTCTGTCTCTGAAGCTTTCTTT
CASSFYSVSEAFF
>.|TRBJ2-5|TRBD2|TRBV6-1
TGTGCCGGGGGGGGAACGGACCAAGAGACCCAGTACTTC
CAGGGTDQETQYF
>once|TRBJ2-6|.|TRBV14
TGTGCCAGCAGCCACTCCATAATAACGACAGTACCAAGCTCTGGGGCCAACGTCCTGACTTTC
CASSHSIITTVPSSGANVLTF
>.|TRBJ1-2|TRBD1|TRBV6-5
TGTGCCAGCAGTTACTCGGACAGGGGGCTTAACTATGGCTACACCTTC
CASSYSDRGLNYGYTF
>.|TRBJ2-2|.|TRBV21-1
TGTGCCAGCAGCAAAGTGGGCGCCGGGGAGCTGTTTTTT
CASSKVGAGELFF
>.|TRBJ2-7|.|TRBV13
TGTGCCAGCAGCCGGGGGACGGGCTACGAGCAGTACTTC
CASSRGTGYEQYF
>.|TRBJ2-1|.|TRBV25-1
TGTGCCCCATCCGCGGCCGACGTGCGCGGTGCCGTCAACGGGCAGTTCTTC
CAPSAADVRGAVNGQFF
>.|TRBJ2-3|.|TRBV7-3
TGTGCCAGCAGCAGACAGGGACTTACAGATACGCAGTATTTT
CASSRQGLTDTQYF
>.|TRBJ2-7|TRBD2|TRBV28
TGTGCCAGCAGTCTTGGACTAGCGGGGGGGACCTTCTACGAGCAGTACTTC
CASSLGLAGGTFYEQYF
>few|TRBJ1-1|.|TRBV6-5
TGTGCCAGCAGTTACTCGATAGGGGTTATGAACACTGAAGCTTTCTTT
CASSYSIGVMNTEAFF
>.|TRBJ1-2|.|TRBV10-3
TGTGCCATCAGAGGGGAAGGCTATGGCTACACCTTC
CAIRGEGYGYTF